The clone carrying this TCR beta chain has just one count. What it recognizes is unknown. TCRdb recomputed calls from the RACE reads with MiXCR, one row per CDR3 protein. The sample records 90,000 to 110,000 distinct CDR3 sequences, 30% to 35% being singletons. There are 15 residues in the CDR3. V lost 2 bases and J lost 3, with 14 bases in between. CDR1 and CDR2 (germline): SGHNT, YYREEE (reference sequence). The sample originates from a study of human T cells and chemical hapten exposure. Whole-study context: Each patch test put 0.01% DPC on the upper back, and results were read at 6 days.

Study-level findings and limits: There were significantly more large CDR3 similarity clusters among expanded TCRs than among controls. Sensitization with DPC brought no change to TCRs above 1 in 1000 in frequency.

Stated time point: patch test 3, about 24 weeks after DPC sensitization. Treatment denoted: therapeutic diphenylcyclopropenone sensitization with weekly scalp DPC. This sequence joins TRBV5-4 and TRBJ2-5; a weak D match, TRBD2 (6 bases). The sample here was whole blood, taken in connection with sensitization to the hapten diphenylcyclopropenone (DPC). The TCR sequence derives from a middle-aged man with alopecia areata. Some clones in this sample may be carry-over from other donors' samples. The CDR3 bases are TGTGCCAGCAGCTTCCCCTCGGCTAGCGAAGAGACCCAGTACTTC. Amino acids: CASSFPSASEETQYF.